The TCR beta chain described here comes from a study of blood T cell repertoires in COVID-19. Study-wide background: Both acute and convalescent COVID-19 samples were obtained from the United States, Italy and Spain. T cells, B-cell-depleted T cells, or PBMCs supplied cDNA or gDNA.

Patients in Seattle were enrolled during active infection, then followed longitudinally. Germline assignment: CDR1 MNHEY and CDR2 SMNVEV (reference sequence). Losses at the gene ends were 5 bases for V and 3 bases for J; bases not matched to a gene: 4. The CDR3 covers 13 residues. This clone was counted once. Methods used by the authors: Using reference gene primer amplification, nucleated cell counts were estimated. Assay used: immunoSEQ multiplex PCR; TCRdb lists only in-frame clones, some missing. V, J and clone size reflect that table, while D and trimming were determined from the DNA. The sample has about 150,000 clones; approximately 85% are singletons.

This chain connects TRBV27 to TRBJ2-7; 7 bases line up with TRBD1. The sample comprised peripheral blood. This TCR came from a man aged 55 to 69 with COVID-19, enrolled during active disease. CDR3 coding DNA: TGTGCCAGCAGTAGACAGGGTCTCTACGAGCAGTACTTC. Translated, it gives CASSRQGLYEQYF.